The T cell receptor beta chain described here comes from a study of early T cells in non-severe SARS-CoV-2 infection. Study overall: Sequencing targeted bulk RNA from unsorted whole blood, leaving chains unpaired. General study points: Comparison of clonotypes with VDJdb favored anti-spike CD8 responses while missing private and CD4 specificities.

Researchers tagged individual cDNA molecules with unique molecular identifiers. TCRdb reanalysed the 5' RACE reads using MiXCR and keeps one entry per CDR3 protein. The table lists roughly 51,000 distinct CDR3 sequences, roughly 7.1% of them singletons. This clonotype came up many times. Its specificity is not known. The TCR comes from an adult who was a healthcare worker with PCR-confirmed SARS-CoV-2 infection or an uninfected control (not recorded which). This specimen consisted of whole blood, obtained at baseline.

The CDR3 DNA reads as TGTGCCAGCAGCATAGGGACAGTAAGCAATCAGCCCCAGCATTTT. This gives the protein CASSIGTVSNQPQHF. The rearrangement links TRBV7-8 to TRBJ1-5; TRBD1 aligns across 7 bases. This CDR3 is built from 15 residues. The germline CDR1 and CDR2 sequences are SGHVS and FQNEAQ. Trimming took 5 bases from V and 1 from J; bases not matched to a gene: 5.